What follows are 20 T cell receptor beta chains derived from one specimen sequenced in a study of T cells after yellow fever vaccination (dated by TCRdb to the late 2010s). The library was built by means of 5' RACE. Reads for this sample came from an Illumina NovaSeq 6000. TCRdb itself trimmed the public reads at Q25 with fastp, ran MiXCR and retained productive beta chains. Rows are combined by CDR3 protein, so each entry shows the most common genes and DNA. The sample yields 300,000 to 350,000 distinct CDR3 sequences; 9.5% to 12% were counted once. The ten biggest clones cover about 3% of the sample. According to the study, the label for this sample's treatment or condition signals: live attenuated yellow fever vaccine strain. Sequencing was performed on CD4+ T cells sorted from PBMCs, taken 45 days after the yellow fever booster vaccination. These receptors were taken from a man younger than 35 who received the YFV17D yellow fever vaccine.

This clonotype was counted many times. V usage is TRBV7-2 and J usage is TRBJ1-1; weak D call: TRBD1 (5 bases). The ends were cut back, 6 bases at V and 4 bases at J, with 12 bases in the middle. The CDR3 spans 13 residues. Germline V gene sequence: CDR1 SGHTA, CDR2 FQGNSA. The CDR3 here is CASRPGTSTEAFF. The CDR3 DNA is TGTGCCAGCAGGCCCGGGACCAGCACTGAAGCTTTCTTT.

This clonotype was seen at least ten times. The chain recombines TRBV4-3 with TRBJ1-2, with 8 bases fitting TRBD1. This CDR3 comprises 15 residues. V shed 0 bases and J 6 bases; nucleotides not matched to a gene: 6. Germline CDR1 and CDR2: LGHNA and YSLEER. The CDR3 here is CASSQEGRGLDGYTF. In DNA, the CDR3 is TGCGCCAGCAGCCAAGAGGGCAGGGGGCTCGATGGCTACACCTTC.

This clonotype was seen only a few times. CDR3 bases: TGTGCAGTCCGGGATTCTATGAACACTGAAGCTTTCTTT. Amino acids: CAVRDSMNTEAFF. The chain has TRBV7-2 and TRBJ1-1; D ambiguous. Germline V CDR1 and CDR2: SGHTA, FQGNSA. This CDR3 has 13 residues.

This clonotype showed up just a few times. This sequence joins TRBV20-1 and TRBJ2-2; D may match TRBD1 or TRBD2 (5 bases each). Germline V gene lookup returns CDR1 DFQATT and CDR2 SNEGSKA (reference sequence). This CDR3 is 14 amino acids long. The V and J ends lost 8 bases and 5 bases respectively, with 18 bases between them. The DNA for the CDR3 is TGCAGTTCAAGTCCGGGACCCACTACCGGGGAGCTGTTTTTT. This sequence encodes CSSSPGPTTGELFF.

The table lists this clonotype with a few counts. V gene TRBV6-2 or TRBV6-3 combines with J gene TRBJ1-2, with 10 bases matching TRBD1. In germline, CDR1 is MNHEY, CDR2 SVGEGT. The CDR3 runs 14 residues. Trimming at V came to 6 bases and at J to 8 bases, leaving 9 bases not matched to a gene. The CDR3 DNA sequence: TGTGCCAGCAGGCCCCGGGACAGGGGATACGGCTACACCTTC. Translated, it gives CASRPRDRGYGYTF.

This clonotype was observed once. This chain connects TRBV3-1 to TRBJ1-1; 9 bases match TRBD1. Per germline, CDR1 LGHDT and CDR2 YNNKEL (reference sequence). Germline trimming cut 4 bases from V and 0 bases from J; bases unmatched to any gene: 15. CDR3 length: 19 residues. The CDR3, as DNA: TGTGCCAGCAGCCGGAAGTTCCCCGGGACAGGGACTATGAACACTGAAGCTTTCTTT. Translated: CASSRKFPGTGTMNTEAFF.

The chain uses TRBV7-9 and TRBJ1-5; possibly TRBD1 for D (5 bases). The CDR3 runs 15 residues. Per germline, CDR1 SEHNR and CDR2 FQNEAQ (reference sequence). Trimming cost V 4 bases and J 1 base, with 11 bases left between them. The CDR3 region has the DNA TGTGCCAGCAGCTCCGGGACTTTCAGCAATCAGCCCCAGCATTTT. Protein product: CASSSGTFSNQPQHF. Variable domain in full (rest from reference TRBV7-9 and TRBJ1-5): DTGVSQNPRHKITKRGQNVTFRCDPISEHNRLYWYRQTLGQGPEFLTYFQNEAQLEKSRLLSDRFSAERPKGSFSTLEIQRTEQGDSAMYLCASSSGTFSNQPQHFGDGTRLSIL.

This clonotype was seen ten or more times. The V and J genes are TRBV5-1 and TRBJ2-2; D possibly corresponds to TRBD1 (6 bases). The V end was cut by 4 bases, the J end by 2 bases, with 15 bases between. The length of the CDR3 is 16 residues. Germline V CDR1 and CDR2: SGHRS, YFSETQ. CDR3 sequence reads: CASSQQGSRNTGELFF. CDR3 nucleotides: TGCGCCAGCAGCCAACAGGGTTCGAGAAACACCGGGGAGCTGTTTTTT.

The rearrangement links TRBV10-3 to TRBJ2-7; TRBD1 aligns across 8 bases. This CDR3 has 14 residues. Germline trimming cut 4 bases from V and 7 bases from J; bases unmatched to any gene: 9. In germline, CDR1 is ENHRY, CDR2 SYGVKD. CDR3 protein: CAISGNRGTGEQYF. The DNA of the CDR3 is TGTGCCATCAGTGGCAACAGGGGGACGGGGGAGCAGTACTTC.

This clonotype was counted at least ten times. The gene calls are TRBV6-1 and TRBJ1-2; D ambiguous. From germline, CDR1 is MNHNS and CDR2 SASEGT. V lost 4 bases and J lost 2, with 5 bases in between. There are 12 residues in the CDR3. The CDR3 sequence is CASSVDNYGYTF. CDR3 coding DNA: TGTGCCAGCAGTGTGGACAACTATGGCTACACCTTC.

This clonotype appeared many times. The chain couples TRBV28 to TRBJ1-2; no reliable D call. The CDR3 is 11 residues long. Germline assignment: CDR1 MDHEN and CDR2 SYDVKM. The V end lost 4 bases, the J end lost 4 bases, and 4 bases lay between the germline ends. The CDR3 is CASSSVYGYTF. CDR3 bases: TGTGCCAGCAGTTCAGTCTATGGCTACACCTTC.

In its sample, this clonotype was seen a few times. The chain has TRBV12-3 or TRBV12-4 and TRBJ2-1, with TRBD1 matching 10 bases. There are 14 residues in the CDR3. The J segment lost 3 bases and the V segment lost 5 bases, leaving 1 base of the junction unmatched. The DNA for the CDR3 is TGTGCCAGCAGTGGGACAGGGGTCTACAATGAGCAGTTCTTC. It translates to CASSGTGVYNEQFF.

This rearrangement joins TRBV5-6 to TRBJ2-5, with TRBD2 matching over 10 bases. The CDR3 extends over 16 amino acids. Germline V gene sequence: CDR1 SGHDT, CDR2 YYEEEE. Unmatched junction bases numbered 7, after V lost 1 base and J lost 4 bases. The CDR3 region has the DNA TGTGCCAGCAGCTTGATAGCGGGGGGTACTGGAGAGACCCAGTACTTC. Translating gives CASSLIAGGTGETQYF.

This clonotype appeared many times. The chain has TRBV5-1 and TRBJ1-4; 8 bases match TRBD1. V trimming: 0 bases; J trimming: 5 bases; junction bases outside the gene matches: 6. Looked up from germline, CDR1 is SGHRS and CDR2 is YFSETQ. This CDR3 is built from 16 residues. The CDR3 is CASSLGVRQGNEKLFF. As DNA, the CDR3 is TGCGCCAGCAGCTTGGGGGTTCGACAGGGGAATGAAAAACTGTTTTTT.

The chain links TRBV11-2 to TRBJ2-5; 7 bases match TRBD2. V trimming: 3 bases; J trimming: 5 bases; junction bases outside the gene matches: 3. CDR1 is SGHAT and CDR2 is FQNNGV in the germline V gene. The CDR3 runs 13 residues. CDR3 in amino acids: CASSFGLGETQYF. CDR3 coding DNA: TGTGCCAGCAGCTTCGGACTAGGGGAGACCCAGTACTTC. Looking up the rest from reference TRBV11-2 and TRBJ2-5 gives the full variable domain: EAGVAQSPRYKIIEKRQSVAFWCNPISGHATLYWYQQILGQGPKLLIQFQNNGVVDDSQLPKDRFSAERLKGVDSTLKIQPAKLEDSAVYLCASSFGLGETQYFGPGTRLLVL.

V usage is TRBV6-5 and J usage is TRBJ1-1; tentatively, D is TRBD1 (6 bases). The CDR3 spans 15 residues. Germline CDR1 is MNHEY and CDR2 is SVGAGI. V was cut by 0 bases and J by 1 base, with 9 bases left in between. CDR3 sequence: CASSYSMGANTEAFF. The CDR3 bases are TGTGCCAGCAGTTACTCGATGGGGGCGAACACTGAAGCTTTCTTT.

The V call is TRBV6-1, the J call TRBJ2-7; no definite D call. Trimming removed 11 bases from V and 3 bases from J, with 20 bases in between. Per the germline V gene, CDR1 is MNHNS and CDR2 is SASEGT. The CDR3 covers 14 residues. The CDR3 sequence is CAVSGRAMFYEQYV. In DNA, the CDR3 is TGTGCCGTAAGTGGTCGGGCCATGTTCTACGAGCAGTACGTC.

The rearrangement uses TRBV7-2 and TRBJ2-7, with 10 bases that match TRBD1. The CDR3 has 16 amino acids. The germline CDR1 and CDR2 sequences are SGHTA and FQGNSA. Trimming at V came to 1 base and at J to 1 base, leaving 4 bases not matched to a gene. Written as DNA, the CDR3 is TGTGCCAGCAGCTTAGGAGGGACAGGGGCATCCTACGAGCAGTACTTC. Translation: CASSLGGTGASYEQYF.

CDR3 DNA: TGTGCCAGCAGTTTATCTGTCGACAGGAATAATTCACCCCTCCACTTT. Protein sequence: CASSLSVDRNNSPLHF. The chain couples TRBV12-3 or TRBV12-4 to TRBJ1-6; a possible D gene is TRBD1 (6 bases). Trimming removed 2 bases from V and 5 bases from J, with 13 bases in between. This CDR3 contains 16 residues.

The V gene is TRBV28, the J gene TRBJ2-7; 8 bases agree with TRBD1. With 5 bases clipped from V and 10 bases from J, the junction kept 4 bases outside the gene matches. Germline V gene data show CDR1 as MDHEN and CDR2 as SYDVKM. The CDR3 has 11 amino acids. The CDR3: CASSQGARQYV. In DNA, the CDR3 is TGTGCCAGCAGTCAGGGGGCGCGACAGTACGTC.